The clone carrying this T cell receptor beta chain was picked up a small number of times. The antigen remains unidentified. The CDR3 is 20 amino acids. With 6 bases removed from V and 0 bases from J, the gap between germline ends came to 29 bases. This sample stems from a study of CD8 T cells in ankylosing spondylitis. Study-wide results and caveats: Reports say disease-linked clones showed up significantly more in matched ankylosing spondylitis synovial fluid. Some of these motif variants have turned up before, in reports on reactive arthritis synovial fluid and blood. Characteristic, it appeared, of ankylosing spondylitis blood was a TCR beta motif of seven or eight highly homologous variants.

Researchers built TCR beta libraries using quantitative 5'-RACE with molecular barcodes. MiXCR, applied by TCRdb to the 5' RACE reads, yields one record per CDR3 protein. The sample shows roughly 700,000 distinct CDR3 sequences, about 20% of them seen only once. The sequence derives from a male donor with ankylosing spondylitis. The chain has TRBV12-3 or TRBV12-4 and TRBJ1-1; perhaps TRBD1 as D (6 bases). Specimen: blood, either unsorted or a sorted T cell fraction (not recorded which). Here the CDR3 DNA reads TGTGCCAGCAGCCCCGGGACATGGCAATCCCGTCCCCCCGTGAACACTGAAGCTTTCTTT. It specifies CASSPGTWQSRPPVNTEAFF.